Each of the 26 T cell receptor beta chains below was sequenced from the same sample in a study of blood T cell repertoires in COVID-19. Clones were sequenced by immunoSEQ multiplex PCR, and TCRdb holds only the in-frame ones, with some missing. This sample has around 250,000 clones, with about four fifths found just once. The source material was peripheral blood. These receptors all stem from a man older than 75 with acute or convalescent COVID-19.

This clone turned up a few times. The chain recombines TRBV3-1 (or the pseudogene TRBV3-2) with TRBJ2-7; a weak D match, TRBD2 (5 bases). Trimming left V 1 base short and J 4 bases short, with 8 bases between. This CDR3 contains 13 residues. Germline values: CDR1 LGHDT, CDR2 YNNKEL (reference sequence). CDR3 sequence reads: CASSQVTGYEQYF. The DNA of the CDR3 is TGTGCCAGCAGCCAAGTGACGGGATACGAGCAGTACTTC.

This clone has only one observation. The chain recombines TRBV10-3 with TRBJ1-6, with D maybe TRBD1 (5 bases). Trimming removed 2 bases at V and 5 bases at J, with 16 bases between. CDR1 and CDR2 (germline): ENHRY, SYGVKD. The CDR3 loop spans 17 amino acids. CDR3 region: CAISERFGRVDNSPLHF. The CDR3 coding sequence is TGTGCCATCAGTGAGCGATTCGGCAGGGTGGATAATTCACCCCTCCACTTT.

The V and J genes are TRBV6-5 and TRBJ1-5, with D maybe TRBD1 (5 bases). Germline V gene lookup returns CDR1 MNHEY and CDR2 SVGAGI. The CDR3 runs to 15 residues. The germline V and J ends were trimmed by 0 bases and 6 bases, with 12 bases remaining between them. In DNA form, the CDR3 reads TGTGCCAGCAGTTACTCCCAGGGCGCAGGTCAGCCCCAGCATTTT. Amino acid sequence: CASSYSQGAGQPQHF.

V gene TRBV9 combines with J gene TRBJ1-1; no firm D call. Trimming pared 0 bases from V and 4 bases from J, leaving 10 bases between. This CDR3 region has 14 residues. From germline, CDR1 is SGDLS and CDR2 YYNGEE. CDR3 amino acids: CASSVGLAGTEAFF. The DNA for the CDR3 is TGTGCCAGCAGCGTAGGCCTGGCGGGCACTGAAGCTTTCTTT.

The CDR3 sequence is CASSGTGNTGELFF. Here the CDR3 DNA reads TGTGCCAGCAGCGGGACAGGGAACACCGGGGAGCTGTTTTTT. This chain connects TRBV6-5 to TRBJ2-2; the match to TRBD1 covers 8 bases. This CDR3 is built from 14 residues. The germline gives CDR1 MNHEY, CDR2 SVGAGI. V shed 6 bases, J shed 1 base, and the junction held 1 base outside the gene matches.

The chain combines TRBV7-2 with TRBJ2-6, with D unclear. V lost 5 bases and J lost 4, with 12 bases in between. Per germline, CDR1 SGHTA and CDR2 FQGNSA. The CDR3 covers 15 residues. The CDR3 region is CASSPHGSGANVLTF. The CDR3 bases are TGTGCCAGCAGCCCGCACGGGTCGGGGGCCAACGTCCTGACTTTC. The full variable domain, completed using reference TRBV7-2 and TRBJ2-6, is GAGVSQSPSNKVTEKGKDVELRCDPISGHTALYWYRQSLGQGLEFLIYFQGNSAPDKSGLPSDRFSAERTGGSVSTLTIQRTQQEDSAVYLCASSPHGSGANVLTFGAGSRLTVL.

The chain carries TRBV30 and TRBJ2-2, with D possibly matching TRBD1 (5 bases). Trimming pared 3 bases from V and 4 bases from J, leaving 9 bases between. The CDR3 spans 13 residues. CDR1 and CDR2 (germline): GTSNPN, SVGIG (reference sequence). The CDR3, as DNA: TGTGCCTGGAGACCAGGGTTCACCGGGGAGCTGTTTTTT. It is translated as CAWRPGFTGELFF.

The chain uses TRBV2 and TRBJ2-5; TRBD2 aligns across 7 bases. There are 14 residues in the CDR3. Germline V lookup: CDR1 SNHLY, CDR2 FYNNEI. V shed 10 bases and J 5 bases; nucleotides not matched to a gene: 13. The CDR3 here is CATGTTSNVETQYF. In DNA, the CDR3 is TGTGCCACCGGTACGACTAGCAATGTGGAGACCCAGTACTTC.

For the CDR3, the DNA is TGTGCCAGCTCAGAAGGGACAGGGGTACCCGGGGCCAACGTCCTGACTTTC. Residues: CASSEGTGVPGANVLTF. This chain uses TRBV18 with TRBJ2-6; 10 nucleotides agree with TRBD1. In germline, CDR1 is KGHSH, CDR2 LQKENI. The V segment lost 5 bases and the J segment 4 bases; nucleotides outside the gene matches: 8. The CDR3 spans 17 residues.

V gene TRBV24-1 combines with J gene TRBJ1-4; D is unresolved. V lost 10 bases, J lost 0 bases, and 8 bases lay in between. Germline CDR1 and CDR2: KGHDR and SFDVKD. The length of the CDR3 is 13 residues. CDR3 DNA sequence: TGTGCCACACAACAGTCAACTAATGAAAAACTGTTTTTT. It encodes CATQQSTNEKLFF.

The V gene is TRBV28, the J gene TRBJ1-2; the D gene is possibly TRBD1 (6 bases). The CDR3 spans 14 residues. V was cut by 7 bases and J by 4 bases, with 16 bases left in between. Germline-derived CDR1 and CDR2 are MDHEN and SYDVKM. This chain's CDR3 is CASITGTKAYGYTF. The CDR3 nucleotides read TGTGCCAGCATTACCGGGACAAAAGCCTATGGCTACACCTTC.

This clone was counted a single time. The genes are TRBV6-1 and TRBJ1-5, with D possibly TRBD1 on 5 matching bases. V gave up 0 bases and J gave up 13 bases, with 13 bases separating them. Germline assignment: CDR1 MNHNS and CDR2 SASEGT. The CDR3 length is 13 residues. DNA of the CDR3: TGTGCCAGCAGTGAAGCCGAGCGGGGGAGTCAGCATTTT. Its protein product is CASSEAERGSQHF.

The rearrangement joins TRBV7-9 to TRBJ2-2; D is ambiguous. The CDR3 covers 13 residues. The V gene lost 5 bases and the J gene lost 3 bases, with 7 bases spanning the gap. Germline V gene data show CDR1 as SEHNR and CDR2 as FQNEAQ (reference sequence). In DNA form, the CDR3 reads TGTGCCAGCAGCCGAAGCGACACCGGGGAGCTGTTTTTT. It codes for CASSRSDTGELFF.

The chain is built from TRBV28 and TRBJ1-1, with a possible D match to TRBD1 (5 bases). The CDR3 is 14 amino acids. V was trimmed by 2 bases and J by 1 base, leaving 8 bases between them. Germline values: CDR1 MDHEN, CDR2 SYDVKM. The CDR3, as DNA: TGTGCCAGCAGTTTAAACAGGAAGAACACTGAAGCTTTCTTT. It codes for CASSLNRKNTEAFF.

The chain combines TRBV13 with TRBJ2-5; 14 bases match TRBD2. The CDR3 length is 17 residues. Germline assignment: CDR1 PRHDT and CDR2 FYEKMQ (reference sequence). Trimming took 4 bases from V and 2 from J; bases not matched to a gene: 6. The CDR3 spells CASSYGGLAGVQETQYF. Here the CDR3 DNA reads TGTGCCAGCAGCTATGGGGGACTAGCGGGGGTACAAGAGACCCAGTACTTC.

Written as DNA, the CDR3 is TGTGCCAGCAGTAGACAGGGGGCAACAGATACGCAGTATTTT. Translating it yields CASSRQGATDTQYF. V and J are TRBV6-5 and TRBJ2-3; 10 positions match TRBD1. Germline CDR1 MNHEY, CDR2 SVGAGI. With V trimmed by 5 bases and J by 3 bases, 2 bases remained unmatched. The CDR3 length is 14 residues.

This clone has a single count. The chain uses TRBV7-6 and TRBJ2-1; TRBD2 aligns across 9 bases. Germline-derived CDR1 and CDR2 are SGHVS and FNYEAQ. The trim removed 1 base at V and 7 bases at J, leaving 5 bases unmatched. The CDR3 runs to 15 residues. Here the CDR3 DNA reads TGTGCCAGCAGCTTAGGAGCGGGGGGTAGTAATGAGCAGTTCTTC. Residues: CASSLGAGGSNEQFF.

This clone came up once. One junction end disagrees with the germline gene, perhaps due to a read error. V usage is TRBV4-2 and J usage is TRBJ1-2; 7 bases line up with TRBD1. Germline values: CDR1 LGHNA, CDR2 YNFKEQ. The CDR3 length is 14 residues. Here the CDR3 DNA reads TGTGCCAGCAGACAAGGGACAGCCAACTATGGCTACACCTTC. The encoded protein is CASRQGTANYGYTF.

This clone has a single count. The sample has other DNA sequences that encode this CDR3 too. The rearrangement uses TRBV30 and TRBJ1-4; the D is unclear. Trimming stripped 1 base from V and 5 bases from J, with 8 bases between. The CDR3 extends over 13 amino acids. CDR1 GTSNPN and CDR2 SVGIG come from the germline V gene (reference sequence). The CDR3 protein is CAWSGQINEKLFF. Here the CDR3 DNA reads TGTGCCTGGAGTGGGCAGATAAATGAAAAACTGTTTTTT.

The gene calls are TRBV27 and TRBJ1-2, with D perhaps TRBD1 (6 bases). In germline, CDR1 is MNHEY, CDR2 SMNVEV (reference sequence). Trimming left V 0 bases short and J 8 bases short, with 10 bases between. This CDR3 is 13 amino acids long. The CDR3 loop is CASSLSGGWGYTF. In nucleotides, the CDR3 is TGTGCCAGCAGTTTATCAGGGGGATGGGGCTACACCTTC.

This clone was seen just once. The gene calls are TRBV28 and TRBJ2-6, with D uncertain. V dropped 6 bases and J dropped 0 bases, with 15 bases sitting between them. CDR1 MDHEN and CDR2 SYDVKM come from the germline V gene. This CDR3 has 17 residues. The CDR3 DNA sequence: TGTGCCAGCAGCCCGGCACAGTTGAGCTCTGGGGCCAACGTCCTGACTTTC. It yields the protein CASSPAQLSSGANVLTF.

The chain recombines TRBV28 with TRBJ2-7; the D gene is possibly TRBD1 (6 bases). The V and J ends lost 6 bases and 0 bases respectively, with 9 bases between them. The CDR3 is made up of 13 amino acids. Germline CDR1 reads MDHEN; CDR2 reads SYDVKM. CDR3 in amino acids: CASRGQGSYEQYF. The DNA for the CDR3 is TGTGCCAGCAGGGGACAAGGCTCCTACGAGCAGTACTTC.

The table lists this clone with a count of one. The gene calls are TRBV7-3 and TRBJ1-1; D not resolved. The CDR3 covers 13 residues. Germline V gives CDR1 SGHTA, CDR2 FQGTGA. V was pared by 2 bases and J by 5 bases, with 9 bases between. The CDR3 region has the DNA TGTGCCAGCAGCTTAGAGGGCTTTACTGAAGCTTTCTTT. The encoded protein is CASSLEGFTEAFF.

The chain combines TRBV19 with TRBJ2-1; 10 bases fit TRBD2. The CDR3 runs 17 residues. After removal of 7 bases from V and 5 bases from J, the junction contained 14 bases not matched to a gene. In germline, CDR1 is LNHDA, CDR2 SQIVND (reference sequence). The chain's CDR3 is CASIGRAGGPYNNEQFF. The CDR3 DNA reads as TGTGCCAGTATAGGGCGAGCGGGAGGGCCCTATAACAATGAGCAGTTCTTC.

This sequence joins TRBV18 and TRBJ2-7, with TRBD2 identical over 10 bases. Per the germline V gene, CDR1 is KGHSH and CDR2 is LQKENI. The CDR3 is 16 amino acids. V was clipped by 5 bases and J by 6 bases; unmatched bases: 13. CDR3 sequence reads: CASSETQAGGLFEQYF. In DNA, the CDR3 is TGTGCCAGCTCAGAAACCCAAGCGGGGGGGCTCTTCGAGCAGTACTTC.

This clone has more than one count but fewer than ten. V usage is TRBV11-1 and J usage is TRBJ2-5; 9 bases line up with TRBD2. CDR3 length: 14 residues. Germline CDR1 reads SGHAT; CDR2 reads FQDESV (reference sequence). V lost 8 bases, J lost 4 bases, and 8 bases stayed unmatched. The CDR3 spells CASAFAGGPETQYF. CDR3 nucleotides: TGTGCCAGCGCCTTTGCGGGAGGGCCAGAGACCCAGTACTTC.